The T cell receptor (beta chain) described here comes from a study of T cell responses to AZD1222 COVID-19 vaccine. As for the study in general: The study pooled second doses at about 4 or about 12 weeks. Findings and limits, study-wide: White British people made up most donors, females outnumbered males, and clonal diversity was possibly underestimated. Researchers report vaccine-associated CD4 TCRs spanning spike, with dominance at 160-218 and 743-854. Without day 14 samples, only post-peak T cell repertoires were studied.

As to this clone: What it binds is not known.

Sequenced by immunoSEQ multiplex PCR; TCRdb stores in-frame clones only, minus some. Here the sample spans more than 110,000 clones, less than 95% being singletons. CDR3 length equals 14 residues. Germline CDR1 reads KGHSH; CDR2 reads LQKENI. V lost 4 bases and J lost 7; bases outside the gene matches: 5. The source material was peripheral blood, sampled on day 0 of AZD1222 vaccination. This chain joins TRBV18 and TRBJ2-1; 9 bases are shared with TRBD2. The receptor comes from an adult in good health. In DNA, the CDR3 is TGTGCCAGCTCACGGCGGGAGGGGTGGAATGAGCAGTTCTTC. This sequence encodes CASSRREGWNEQFF. The full variable domain, completed using reference TRBV18 and TRBJ2-1, is NAGVMQNPRHLVRRRGQEARLRCSPMKGHSHVYWYRQLPEEGLKFMVYLQKENIIDESGMPKERFSAEFPKEGPSILRIQQVVRGDSAAYFCASSRREGWNEQFFGPGTRLTVL.